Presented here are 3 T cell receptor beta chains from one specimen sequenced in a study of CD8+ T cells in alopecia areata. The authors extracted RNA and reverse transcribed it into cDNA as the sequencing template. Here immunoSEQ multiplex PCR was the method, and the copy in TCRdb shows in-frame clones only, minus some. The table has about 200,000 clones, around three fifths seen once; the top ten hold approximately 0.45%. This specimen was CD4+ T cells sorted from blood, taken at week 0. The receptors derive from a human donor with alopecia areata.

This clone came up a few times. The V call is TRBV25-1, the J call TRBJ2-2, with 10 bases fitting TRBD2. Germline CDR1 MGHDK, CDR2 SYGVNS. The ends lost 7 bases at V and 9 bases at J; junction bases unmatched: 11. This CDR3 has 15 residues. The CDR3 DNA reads TGTGCCAGCATCGGAGCGGGAGGGCTAGAGAGGGAGCTGTTTTTT. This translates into CASIGAGGLERELFF.

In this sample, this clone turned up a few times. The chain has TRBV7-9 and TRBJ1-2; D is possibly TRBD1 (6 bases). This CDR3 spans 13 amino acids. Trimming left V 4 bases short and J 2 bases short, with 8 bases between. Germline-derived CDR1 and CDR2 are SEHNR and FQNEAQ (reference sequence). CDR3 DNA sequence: TGTGCCAGCAGCTACGGGGGCAACTATGGCTACACCTTC. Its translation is CASSYGGNYGYTF.

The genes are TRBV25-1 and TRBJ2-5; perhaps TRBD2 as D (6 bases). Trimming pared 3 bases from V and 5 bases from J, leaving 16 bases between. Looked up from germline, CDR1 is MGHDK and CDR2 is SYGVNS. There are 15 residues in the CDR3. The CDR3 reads CASSDGGILSETQYF. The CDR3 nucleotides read TGTGCCAGCAGTGATGGCGGGATTTTATCGGAGACCCAGTACTTC.